This T cell receptor (beta chain) was observed in a study of T cell responses to AZD1222 COVID-19 vaccine. Regarding the study as a whole: A mostly white British donor set with more females was recruited, and clonal diversity was possibly underestimated. The study identified only five to seven AZD1222 recipients as seropositive at baseline. Within unmutated variant regions lay the reported targets of nearly half of spike-specific TCRs. Repertoire sampling occurred only after the peak T cell response.

Looked up from germline, CDR1 is SGDLS and CDR2 is YYNGEE. The CDR3 extends over 14 amino acids. V gave up 3 bases and J gave up 1 base, with 8 bases separating them. The assay was immunoSEQ multiplex PCR, and TCRdb's table has in-frame clones only and misses some. The top ten hold 7.5% to 9% of the sample, which has 15,000 to 20,000 clones, around nine tenths seen once. As concerns this clone: What it binds is unknown.

The TCR was taken from an adult who received the AZD1222 COVID-19 vaccine. The material was peripheral blood, obtained 28 days after the second AZD1222 dose. V gene TRBV9 combines with J gene TRBJ1-5; unclear D gene. The CDR3 DNA reads as TGTGCCAGCAGCGACCAGAGGAGCAATCAGCCCCAGCATTTT. Translating gives CASSDQRSNQPQHF.